Listed below are T cell receptor beta chains from one sample, sequenced in a study of tumor-infiltrating lymphocytes in primary liver carcinoma. Each CDR3 protein gets one entry after TCRdb re-called the multiplex PCR reads with MiXCR. Of about 350,000 distinct CDR3 sequences listed, approximately 64% were seen once; the top ten hold under 8.5%. Input material: peripheral blood. Receptors were obtained from a man in his forties with primary liver carcinoma and hepatitis B virus infection. Each CDR3 is given with its conserved first and last residue. A D gene is named only where the DNA matches it firmly. Only some rows state a clone size, as once, few, many or a class for expanded clones.

TRBJ2-5 | 16 | TRBV12-5 | . | . | CASGLYTDRSRETQYF | TGCGCTAGTGGTTTGTACACTGACAGGAGTCGTGAGACCCAGTACTTC
TRBJ2-1 | 16 | TRBV11-1 | TRBD2 | . | CASSVGLPNSYNEQIF | TGTGCCAGCAGCGTGGGACTACCGAACTCATACAATGAGCAGATCTTC
TRBJ2-5 | 13 | TRBV11-3 | . | . | CTGSLGQGKTQYF | TGTACCGGCAGCTTAGGCCAGGGGAAGACCCAGTACTTC
TRBJ2-4 | 17 | TRBV2 | . | . | CASSVLGGAVSKNIQYF | TGTGCCAGCAGTGTCCTGGGGGGGGCGGTGTCCAAAAACATTCAATACTTC
TRBJ2-7 | 11 | TRBV29-1 | . | . | CSVEAIYEQCF | TGCAGCGTTGAGGCAATCTACGAGCAGTGCTTC
TRBJ1-4 | 12 | TRBV6-6 | . | . | CASSYSVKKLFF | TGTGCCAGCAGTTACTCCGTGAAGAAACTGTTTTTT
TRBJ2-5 | 14 | TRBV7-8 | TRBD2 | . | CASSQGTSIETQYF | TGTGCCAGCAGCCAAGGGACTAGTATAGAGACCCAGTACTTC
TRBJ2-3 | 15 | TRBV6-2/TRBV6-3 | . | . | CVSSYSISSTDTQYF | TGTGTCAGCAGTTACTCGATCTCTAGCACAGATACGCAGTATTTT
TRBJ2-7 | 18 | TRBV6-6 | TRBD1 | . | CASSYPTSGTGDVHEQYF | TGTGCCAGCAGTTACCCGACGAGTGGCACAGGGGACGTCCACGAGCAGTACTTC
TRBJ2-3 | 17 | TRBV7-2 | . | . | CASSLAFTLPSADTQYF | TGTGCCAGCAGCTTAGCTTTTACCCTCCCTAGCGCAGATACGCAGTATTTT
TRBJ2-1 | 14 | TRBV5-1 | TRBD1 | . | CASSGDSIYNEQFF | TGCGCCAGCAGCGGGGACAGCATTTACAATGAGCAGTTCTTC
TRBJ2-5 | 15 | TRBV7-2 | . | . | CASSFSGKRGETQYF | TGTGCCAGCAGCTTCTCAGGGAAGAGGGGGGAGACCCAGTACTTC
TRBJ2-1 | 15 | TRBV6-2/TRBV6-3 | . | many | CASSYGPGSYNEQFF | TGTGCCAGCAGTTACGGTCCGGGGAGCTACAATGAGCAGTTCTTC
TRBJ2-3 | 14 | TRBV28 | . | few | CASSFGGRTDTQYF | TGTGCCAGCAGTTTTGGCGGCAGAACAGATACGCAGTATTTT
TRBJ1-2 | 14 | TRBV6-1 | . | many | CASSEGARVAGYTF | TGTGCCAGCAGTGAAGGCGCCAGGGTTGCTGGCTACACCTTC
TRBJ1-5 | 14 | TRBV6-2/TRBV6-3 | . | . | CTSKRTMSNQPQHF | TGTACCAGTAAGAGGACAATGAGCAATCAGCCCCAGCATTTT
TRBJ1-5 | 11 | TRBV24-1 | . | few | CATRRSRAQHF | TGTGCCACCAGACGGTCTCGGGCCCAGCATTTT
TRBJ2-2 | 19 | TRBV6-5 | TRBD1 | . | CSSSYSIPTPGQGPGELSF | TGTTCCAGCAGTTACTCGATTCCAACCCCGGGACAGGGTCCAGGGGAACTGTCTTTT
TRBJ2-1 | 17 | TRBV6-1 | . | . | CASSRGRYGTTYYEQFF | TGTGCCAGCAGTCGTGGGAGGTATGGGACGACCTACTATGAGCAGTTCTTC
TRBJ2-5 | 14 | TRBV6-1 | . | . | CASSGEVRGETQYF | TGTGCCAGCAGTGGAGAAGTTCGTGGGGAGACCCAGTACTTC
TRBJ2-3 | 14 | TRBV12-3/TRBV12-4 | . | once | CASRDGPSTDTQYF | TGTGCCAGCAGGGACGGGCCTAGCACGGATACGCAGTATTTT
TRBJ2-7 | 15 | TRBV4-1 | TRBD2 | many | CASSQDWGRAYEQYF | TGCGCCAGCAGCCAAGATTGGGGGAGGGCCTACGAGCAGTACTTC